These 3 T cell receptor beta chains share one sample of origin, sequenced in a study of blood T cell repertoires in COVID-19. Clones were sequenced by immunoSEQ multiplex PCR, and TCRdb holds only the in-frame ones, with some missing. The sample records some 270,000 clones, around nine tenths being singletons. The sample taken for sequencing was peripheral blood. The receptors stem from a woman aged 55-69 years who had recovered from COVID-19.

The CDR3 loop is CAISGTGSNQPQHF. The CDR3 nucleotides read TGTGCCATCAGTGGCACAGGGAGCAATCAGCCCCAGCATTTT. The chain uses TRBV10-3 and TRBJ1-5; the D gene is possibly TRBD1 (6 bases). The CDR3 has 14 residues. Germline CDR1 is ENHRY and CDR2 is SYGVKD. Trimming removed 4 bases from V and 1 base from J, with 8 bases in between.

The chain joins TRBV7-2 to TRBJ2-6; TRBD1 agrees at 8 bases. The CDR3 loop spans 17 amino acids. In germline, CDR1 is SGHTA, CDR2 FQGNSA. The V gene end was trimmed by 5 bases and the J gene end by 0 bases; junction bases not matched to a gene: 6. CDR3 in DNA: TGTGCCAGCAGCGACGGACAGGGAGGCTCTGGGGCCAACGTCCTGACTTTC. Its translation: CASSDGQGGSGANVLTF. Combining the CDR3 with reference TRBV7-2 and TRBJ2-6 gives the whole variable domain GAGVSQSPSNKVTEKGKDVELRCDPISGHTALYWYRQSLGQGLEFLIYFQGNSAPDKSGLPSDRFSAERTGGSVSTLTIQRTQQEDSAVYLCASSDGQGGSGANVLTFGAGSRLTVL.

A word on this clone: A junction boundary mismatches the germline segment, possibly from a read error. J is TRBJ1-1 and V is TRBV5-6; D gene uncertain. This CDR3 is built from 12 residues. Germline-derived CDR1 and CDR2 are SGHDT and YYEEEE. The CDR3 sequence is CASSLAFSGKVF. The CDR3 bases are TGTGCCAGCAGCTTGGCCTTTTCGGGGAAGGTATTT.